One and the same sample provided the 23 T cell receptor beta chains below, sequenced in a study of cytomegalovirus exposure and HLA in healthy donors. PCR amplification relied on 60 Vbeta primers (plus 13 Jbeta primers). Assay: immunoSEQ multiplex PCR; the TCRdb copy retains only in-frame clones and omits some. The sample lists around 88,000 clones, 60% to 85% occurring once. Material: PBMCs. The receptor set was obtained from a man in his forties or fifties in good health and CMV-seropositive.

V and J are TRBV6-6 and TRBJ2-1; 8 bases are shared with TRBD2. The ends lost 2 bases at V and 4 bases at J; junction bases unmatched: 4. CDR3 length: 15 residues. CDR1 is MNHNY and CDR2 is SVGAGI in the germline V gene (reference sequence). CDR3 in DNA: TGTGCCAGCAGTTACCAACTAGCGGCTTACAATGAGCAGTTCTTC. Translation gives CASSYQLAAYNEQFF.

The V gene is TRBV7-2, the J gene TRBJ1-2; D is unclear. The germline V gene encodes CDR1 SGHTA and CDR2 FQGNSA. The V and J ends lost 0 bases and 3 bases respectively, with 8 bases between them. CDR3 length equals 14 residues. The CDR3 region is CASSLASGDYGYTF. The CDR3 coding sequence is TGTGCCAGCAGCTTAGCATCCGGGGACTATGGCTACACCTTC.

V and J are TRBV6-1 and TRBJ2-3; 7 bases agree with TRBD1. The CDR3 is 14 amino acids. V lost 7 bases to trimming and J lost 5 bases; unmatched junction nucleotides: 9. From germline, CDR1 is MNHNS and CDR2 SASEGT. CDR3 residues: CASKGGSNRDTQYF. DNA for the CDR3: TGTGCCAGCAAAGGGGGCTCGAACAGAGATACGCAGTATTTT.

The chain joins TRBV19 to TRBJ2-3; 12 bases are a match to TRBD2. Trimming took 8 bases from V and 0 from J; bases not matched to a gene: 9. The germline CDR1 and CDR2 sequences are LNHDA and SQIVND (reference sequence). This CDR3 has 17 amino acids. DNA of the CDR3: TGTGCCAGTTCGGAGACTAGCGGGGGTCCGAGCACAGATACGCAGTATTTT. Its protein product is CASSETSGGPSTDTQYF.

This clone was seen only once. The rearrangement links TRBV13 to TRBJ1-2; TRBD1 might be the D (5 bases). There are 15 residues in the CDR3. CDR1 is PRHDT and CDR2 is FYEKMQ in the germline V gene (reference sequence). V was pared by 0 bases and J by 4 bases, with 12 bases between. CDR3: CASSLGRQGGYGYTF. The CDR3 bases are TGTGCCAGCAGCTTAGGGCGGCAGGGTGGCTATGGCTACACCTTC.

The rearrangement links TRBV7-2 to TRBJ2-5; 7 bases fit TRBD1. Looked up from germline, CDR1 is SGHTA and CDR2 is FQGNSA. V lost 5 bases, J lost 2 bases, and 8 bases stayed unmatched. This CDR3 spans 15 amino acids. The CDR3 sequence is CASSVAGTEQETQYF. The CDR3 region has the DNA TGTGCCAGCAGCGTTGCCGGGACAGAACAAGAGACCCAGTACTTC.

The genes are TRBV6-5 and TRBJ1-1; 7 bases map to TRBD1. Germline V gives CDR1 MNHEY, CDR2 SVGAGI. CDR3 length: 16 amino acids. Trimming removed 0 bases from V and 0 bases from J; junction bases left unmatched: 4. Here the CDR3 reads CASSYSGQSMNTEAFF. The CDR3 DNA sequence: TGTGCCAGCAGTTACTCGGGACAGTCCATGAACACTGAAGCTTTCTTT.

The rearrangement joins TRBV19 to TRBJ1-1, with 9 bases that match TRBD1. This CDR3 comprises 14 residues. Trimming at V came to 7 bases and at J to 5 bases, leaving 8 bases not matched to a gene. Looked up from germline, CDR1 is LNHDA and CDR2 is SQIVND (reference sequence). The CDR3 nucleotides read TGTGCCAGTAAGTTCTGGACAGGGGATACTGAAGCTTTCTTT. Protein: CASKFWTGDTEAFF.

The V and J genes are TRBV19 and TRBJ1-1; perhaps TRBD1 as D (5 bases). Per the germline V gene, CDR1 is LNHDA and CDR2 is SQIVND (reference sequence). CDR3 length: 13 amino acids. V was clipped by 2 bases and J by 1 base, with 5 bases between them. The CDR3 here is CASSITGNTEAFF. The CDR3 DNA reads TGTGCCAGTAGTATAACAGGGAACACTGAAGCTTTCTTT.

The chain carries TRBV5-6 and TRBJ1-4, with D perhaps matching TRBD1 (6 bases). The CDR3 length is 14 residues. Germline-derived CDR1 and CDR2 are SGHDT and YYEEEE. The V and J ends lost 4 bases and 5 bases respectively, with 12 bases between them. The DNA for the CDR3 is TGTGCCAGCAGCCATGGACAGAGGAATGAAAAACTGTTTTTT. It encodes CASSHGQRNEKLFF.

The chain combines TRBV18 with TRBJ2-3; TRBD2 matches 9 bases. This CDR3 has 15 residues. Germline V CDR1 and CDR2: KGHSH, LQKENI. V trimming: 3 bases; J trimming: 4 bases; junction bases outside the gene matches: 5. This CDR3 reads CASSPTSGGPDTQYF. CDR3 coding DNA: TGTGCCAGCTCACCGACTAGCGGCGGGCCAGATACGCAGTATTTT. The entire variable domain, with the rest obtained from reference TRBV18 and TRBJ2-3, is as follows: NAGVMQNPRHLVRRRGQEARLRCSPMKGHSHVYWYRQLPEEGLKFMVYLQKENIIDESGMPKERFSAEFPKEGPSILRIQQVVRGDSAAYFCASSPTSGGPDTQYFGPGTRLTVL.

The chain recombines TRBV19 with TRBJ2-5, with a weak D call TRBD1 (6 bases). Germline CDR1 is LNHDA and CDR2 is SQIVND (reference sequence). The CDR3 is made up of 14 amino acids. V was pared by 5 bases and J by 5 bases, with 15 bases between. The CDR3 coding sequence is TGTGCCAGTAGTGCCCACAGGGTTAGGGAGACCCAGTACTTC. This translates into CASSAHRVRETQYF. Looking up the rest from reference TRBV19 and TRBJ2-5 gives the full variable domain: DGGITQSPKYLFRKEGQNVTLSCEQNLNHDAMYWYRQDPGQGLRLIYYSQIVNDFQKGDIAEGYSVSREKKESFPLTVTSAQKNPTAFYLCASSAHRVRETQYFGPGTRLLVL.

The chain combines TRBV4-3 with TRBJ2-5; D not certain. The V end was cut by 0 bases, the J end by 4 bases, with 6 bases between. The CDR3 loop spans 13 amino acids. Germline V lookup: CDR1 LGHNA, CDR2 YSLEER. The chain's CDR3 is CASSQEPGETQYF. The CDR3 DNA sequence: TGCGCCAGCAGCCAAGAGCCGGGAGAGACCCAGTACTTC.

This clone was found once. V is TRBV7-2 and J is TRBJ1-2, with D possibly TRBD1 on 5 matching bases. The CDR3 totals 14 residues. V lost 5 bases and J 7 bases, leaving 17 bases between the germline ends. Germline CDR1 is SGHTA and CDR2 is FQGNSA. The CDR3 here is CASSRREGTAGYTF. DNA of the CDR3: TGTGCCAGCAGCCGGAGGGAGGGGACGGCTGGCTACACCTTC.

The CDR3 spells CASGRNSPLHF. The CDR3 DNA reads as TGTGCCTCGGGGAGAAATTCACCCCTCCACTTT. This chain links TRBV28 with TRBJ1-6; D gene unclear. The CDR3 length is 11 residues. Trimming stripped 11 bases from V and 7 bases from J, with 9 bases between. Germline assignment: CDR1 MDHEN and CDR2 SYDVKM.

Only one count was recorded for this clone. The chain carries TRBV27 and TRBJ2-1; 12 bases are a match to TRBD2. Trimming took 5 bases from V and 6 from J; bases not matched to a gene: 5. This CDR3 is built from 15 residues. Germline V gives CDR1 MNHEY, CDR2 SMNVEV (reference sequence). CDR3 nucleotides: TGTGCCAGCAGTCTAACTAGCGGGGGGCTCAATGAGCAGTTCTTC. Its translation: CASSLTSGGLNEQFF.

The chain combines TRBV7-6 with TRBJ2-3; TRBD1 might be the D (5 bases). V lost 1 base and J lost 3, with 11 bases in between. CDR3 length equals 15 residues. Germline V lookup: CDR1 SGHVS, CDR2 FNYEAQ. The CDR3 region has the DNA TGTGCCAGCAGCTTAGAGGGGTCGTGGACAGATACGCAGTATTTT. Protein product: CASSLEGSWTDTQYF.

V usage is TRBV7-7 and J usage is TRBJ2-2; the D gene is possibly TRBD2 (5 bases). There are 16 residues in the CDR3. The V end was cut by 3 bases, the J end by 2 bases, with 13 bases between. CDR1 is SSHAT, CDR2 FNYEAQ, per germline (reference sequence). Here the CDR3 reads CASSFGEPINTGELFF. Here the CDR3 DNA reads TGTGCCAGCAGCTTTGGGGAGCCAATTAACACCGGGGAGCTGTTTTTT.

This clone was detected a few times. The CDR3 region is CASSWTGLNTGELFF. The CDR3 DNA reads TGTGCCAGCTCATGGACAGGGTTGAACACCGGGGAGCTGTTTTTT. The chain couples TRBV18 to TRBJ2-2, with 8 bases fitting TRBD1. V lost 5 bases and J lost 1; bases outside the gene matches: 3. Germline CDR1 is KGHSH and CDR2 is LQKENI. The length of the CDR3 is 15 residues.

The J gene is TRBJ2-3, the V gene TRBV15; 8 bases are a match to TRBD2. Germline V gives CDR1 LNHNV, CDR2 YYDKDF (reference sequence). The CDR3 extends over 14 amino acids. Unmatched junction bases numbered 9, after V lost 7 bases and J lost 6 bases. The CDR3 nucleotides read TGTGCCACCAACCAAGGGACTAGTGGGGATACGCAGTATTTT. Translation gives CATNQGTSGDTQYF.

Only one count was recorded for this clone. The chain combines TRBV7-3 with TRBJ2-5; no clear D. Germline CDR1 reads SGHTA; CDR2 reads FQGTGA. Trimming stripped 5 bases from V and 5 bases from J, with 12 bases between. This CDR3 is built from 13 residues. The CDR3 DNA follows: TGTGCCAGCAGCCAAACGTTTGCGGAGACCCAGTACTTC. This translates into CASSQTFAETQYF.

The V and J genes are TRBV7-8 and TRBJ2-7, with 9 bases that match TRBD1. Per germline, CDR1 SGHVS and CDR2 FQNEAQ. This CDR3 region has 14 residues. The junction had 5 bases not matched to a gene; V was cut back by 5 bases and J by 3 bases. CDR3 nucleotide sequence: TGTGCCAGCAGCCTCTCGGGACAGGGCTACGAGCAGTACTTC. This encodes CASSLSGQGYEQYF.

This clone was observed a single time. V usage is TRBV29-1 and J usage is TRBJ1-4; perhaps TRBD1 as D (5 bases). V was trimmed by 6 bases and J by 3 bases, leaving 17 bases between them. CDR1 is SQVTM and CDR2 is ANQGSEA in the germline V gene. This CDR3 has 15 residues. As DNA, the CDR3 is TGCAGCGTCAAAGCAGACGGAGGGGCTAATGAAAAACTGTTTTTT. Protein: CSVKADGGANEKLFF.